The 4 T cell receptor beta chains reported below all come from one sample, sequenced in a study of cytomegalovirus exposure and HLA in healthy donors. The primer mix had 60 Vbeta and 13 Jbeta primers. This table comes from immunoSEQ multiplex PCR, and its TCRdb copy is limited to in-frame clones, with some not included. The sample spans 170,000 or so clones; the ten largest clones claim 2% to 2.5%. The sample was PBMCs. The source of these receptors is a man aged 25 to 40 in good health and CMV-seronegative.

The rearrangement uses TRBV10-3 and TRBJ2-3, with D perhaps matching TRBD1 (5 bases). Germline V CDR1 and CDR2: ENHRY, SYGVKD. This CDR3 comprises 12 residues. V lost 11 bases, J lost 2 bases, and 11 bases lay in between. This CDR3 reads CAAQGATDTQYF. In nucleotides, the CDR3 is TGTGCCGCGCAGGGCGCCACAGATACGCAGTATTTT.

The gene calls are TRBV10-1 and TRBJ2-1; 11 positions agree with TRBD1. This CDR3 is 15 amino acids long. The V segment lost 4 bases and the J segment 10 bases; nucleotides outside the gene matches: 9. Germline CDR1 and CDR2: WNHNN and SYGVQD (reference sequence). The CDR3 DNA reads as TGCGCCAGCAGTGTACAGGGGACAGGGGGATGGGAGCAGTTCTTC. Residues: CASSVQGTGGWEQFF.

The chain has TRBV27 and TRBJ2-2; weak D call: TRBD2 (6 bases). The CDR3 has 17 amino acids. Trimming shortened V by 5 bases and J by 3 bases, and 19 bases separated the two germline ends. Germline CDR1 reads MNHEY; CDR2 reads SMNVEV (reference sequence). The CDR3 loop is CASSLRALGGDTGELFF. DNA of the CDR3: TGTGCCAGCAGTCTTAGGGCACTTGGAGGGGACACCGGGGAGCTGTTTTTT.

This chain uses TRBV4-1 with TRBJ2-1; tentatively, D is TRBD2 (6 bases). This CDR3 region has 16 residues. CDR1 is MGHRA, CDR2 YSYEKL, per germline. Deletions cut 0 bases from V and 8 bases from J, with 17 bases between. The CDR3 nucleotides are TGCGCCAGCAGCCAAGAAGGCGGGACTCCATTCGATGAGCAGTTCTTC. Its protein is CASSQEGGTPFDEQFF.